A single sample is the source of the 12 T cell receptor beta chains below, sequenced in a study of blood T cell repertoires in COVID-19. The assay was immunoSEQ multiplex PCR, and TCRdb's table has in-frame clones only and misses some. The sample has more than 50,000 clones, 75% to 90% seen once. Specimen: peripheral blood. These TCRs come from a man aged 55 to 70 with active COVID-19.

This clone was counted only a few times. The CDR3 region has the DNA TGTGCCAGCAGCCGGAGGTCTAGCGGGAGGAACAATGAGCAGTTCTTC. It codes for CASSRRSSGRNNEQFF. The rearrangement uses TRBV13 and TRBJ2-1; 11 bases map to TRBD2. The germline CDR1 and CDR2 sequences are PRHDT and FYEKMQ (reference sequence). The CDR3 consists of 16 residues. After removal of 5 bases from V and 5 bases from J, the junction contained 8 bases not matched to a gene. The variable domain in full, completed from reference TRBV13 and TRBJ2-1, reads AAGVIQSPRHLIKEKRETATLKCYPIPRHDTVYWYQQGPGQDPQFLISFYEKMQSDKGSIPDRFSAQQFSDYHSELNMSSLELGDSALYFCASSRRSSGRNNEQFFGPGTRLTVL.

The chain recombines TRBV21-1 with TRBJ2-7; the table gives TRBD2 as D, unverified against the DNA. TRBV21-1 is a known pseudogene. CDR3 length equals 15 residues. The CDR3 spells CASSKGGEAGRTQYF. The CDR3 coding sequence is TGTGCCAGCAGCAAAGGCGGGGAAGCAGGACGCACACAGTACTTC.

The chain combines TRBV7-3 with TRBJ2-5; 7 nucleotides match TRBD1. The CDR3 is made up of 13 amino acids. CDR1 is SGHTA and CDR2 is FQGTGA in the germline V gene. V lost 2 bases, J lost 5 bases, and 2 bases stayed unmatched. The CDR3 DNA reads as TGTGCCAGCAGCTTATCAGGGGGTGAGACCCAGTACTTC. Amino acid sequence: CASSLSGGETQYF.

This chain connects TRBV2 to TRBJ2-7, with D unresolved. Trimming removed 8 bases at V and 0 bases at J, with 11 bases between. The CDR3 runs 13 residues. In germline, CDR1 is SNHLY, CDR2 FYNNEI. This CDR3 is CASSYTRSYEQYF. The CDR3 DNA follows: TGTGCCAGCTCGTACACACGCTCCTACGAGCAGTACTTC.

The chain joins TRBV27 to TRBJ2-1, with D perhaps TRBD1 (5 bases). V was clipped by 6 bases and J by 3 bases, with 12 bases between them. The length of the CDR3 is 14 residues. Germline lookup yields CDR1 MNHEY and CDR2 SMNVEV (reference sequence). The CDR3 loop is CASSPDRNYNEQFF. The DNA for the CDR3 is TGTGCCAGCAGCCCTGACAGAAACTACAATGAGCAGTTCTTC.

The genes are TRBV7-2 and TRBJ2-3, with 9 nucleotides matching TRBD2. The J segment lost 9 bases and the V segment lost 3 bases, leaving 7 bases of the junction unmatched. CDR3 length: 14 residues. Germline lookup yields CDR1 SGHTA and CDR2 FQGNSA. The CDR3 DNA sequence: TGTGCCAGCAGCTTCAGGGTAGCGGGAGACACGCAGTATTTT. Amino acids: CASSFRVAGDTQYF. The whole variable domain, remainder taken from reference TRBV7-2 and TRBJ2-3, is GAGVSQSPSNKVTEKGKDVELRCDPISGHTALYWYRQSLGQGLEFLIYFQGNSAPDKSGLPSDRFSAERTGGSVSTLTIQRTQQEDSAVYLCASSFRVAGDTQYFGPGTRLTVL.

The chain uses TRBV13 and TRBJ1-1, with 10 bases that match TRBD1. Germline V gives CDR1 PRHDT, CDR2 FYEKMQ (reference sequence). The junction had 10 bases not matched to a gene; V was cut back by 7 bases and J by 5 bases. This CDR3 is 15 amino acids long. DNA of the CDR3: TGTGCCAGCATCATCATGGACAGGGGGAGAACTGAAGCTTTCTTT. Translated: CASIIMDRGRTEAFF.

In DNA form, the CDR3 reads TGTGCCAGCAGCGAAGGGCTAGCGGAGATCACCGGGGAGCTGTTTTTT. It translates to CASSEGLAEITGELFF. The chain joins TRBV9 to TRBJ2-2; 7 nucleotides match TRBD2. The CDR3 contains 16 residues. Germline V gives CDR1 SGDLS, CDR2 YYNGEE. V gave up 3 bases and J gave up 4 bases; unmatched junction bases: 9.

The rearrangement links TRBV7-6 to TRBJ2-1, with 10 bases identical to TRBD2. Germline V gene lookup returns CDR1 SGHVS and CDR2 FNYEAQ. This CDR3 has 16 amino acids. Unmatched junction bases numbered 8, after V lost 3 bases and J lost 6 bases. For the CDR3, the DNA is TGTGCCAGCAGCTTCCTAGCGGGGGCCTTGGCCAATGAGCAGTTCTTC. This gives the protein CASSFLAGALANEQFF.

The chain uses TRBV5-1 and TRBJ2-1, with TRBD2 identical over 14 bases. Germline loops: CDR1 SGHRS, CDR2 YFSETQ. After removal of 4 bases from V and 7 bases from J, the junction contained 10 bases not matched to a gene. The CDR3 has 17 amino acids. CDR3: CASSVGTSGSPQNEQFF. CDR3 nucleotides: TGCGCCAGCAGCGTCGGGACTAGCGGGAGTCCTCAGAATGAGCAGTTCTTC.

This clone was observed a handful of times. The V call is TRBV12-3 or TRBV12-4, the J call TRBJ2-1; D possibly corresponds to TRBD2 (6 bases). V was shortened by 6 bases and J by 4 bases, with 10 bases between the two germline ends. The CDR3 totals 13 residues. The CDR3 DNA follows: TGTGCCAGCAGCCGGAGGGGTTACAATGAGCAGTTCTTC. Its translation: CASSRRGYNEQFF.

The rearrangement uses TRBV7-9 and TRBJ1-5, with 7 bases aligning to TRBD1. The CDR3 contains 17 residues. From germline, CDR1 is SEHNR and CDR2 FQNEAQ (reference sequence). J was trimmed by 3 bases and V by 5 bases; bases with no gene match: 13. The CDR3 loop reads CASSDTRDSPNNQPQHF. The DNA for the CDR3 is TGTGCCAGCAGCGACACCCGGGACAGCCCGAACAATCAGCCCCAGCATTTT.